The 18 T cell receptor beta chains presented below share a single source sample, sequenced in a study of OX40 agonist ivuxolimab in advanced cancers. Produced via immunoSEQ multiplex PCR; TCRdb's table is partial and in-frame only. The sample yields 74,000 or so clones, roughly 91% seen once. The starting material was CD4+ or CD8+ T cells sorted from blood, obtained in a trial of the OX40 agonist ivuxolimab. The receptors derive from an adult with an advanced solid tumor such as melanoma, head and neck, liver or kidney cancer.

The chain links TRBV2 to TRBJ1-2, with D unclear. V shed 7 bases and J shed 4 bases, with 10 bases lying between them. CDR3 length equals 12 residues. Per the germline V gene, CDR1 is SNHLY and CDR2 is FYNNEI. The DNA for the CDR3 is TGTGCCAGCACCGTCCGGAGCTATGGCTACACCTTC. Protein sequence: CASTVRSYGYTF.

The V gene is TRBV27, the J gene TRBJ2-1, with D maybe TRBD2 (6 bases). There are 12 residues in the CDR3. The V end was cut by 6 bases, the J end by 10 bases, with 13 bases between. Germline assignment: CDR1 MNHEY and CDR2 SMNVEV (reference sequence). In nucleotides, the CDR3 is TGTGCCAGCAGCCCTTGGACTAACGAGCAGTTCTTC. This gives the protein CASSPWTNEQFF.

The rearrangement links TRBV28 to TRBJ1-2; tentative D call: TRBD1 (5 bases). The CDR3 contains 12 residues. V gave up 4 bases and J gave up 3 bases, with 6 bases separating them. The germline gives CDR1 MDHEN, CDR2 SYDVKM. CDR3 protein: CASSWGDYGYTF. CDR3 DNA: TGTGCCAGCAGTTGGGGGGACTATGGCTACACCTTC.

This clone was picked up one time. The rearrangement joins TRBV7-2 to TRBJ2-7, with D uncertain. V lost 8 bases and J lost 4, with 6 bases in between. This CDR3 is 10 amino acids long. Per germline, CDR1 SGHTA and CDR2 FQGNSA. Written as DNA, the CDR3 is TGTGCCAGCGGGGTATACGAGCAGTACTTC. It is translated as CASGVYEQYF.

CDR3 residues: CASSSKAGRAQETQYF. CDR3 nucleotide sequence: TGTGCCAGCAGCTCCAAAGCGGGGAGAGCCCAAGAGACCCAGTACTTC. The chain carries TRBV7-2 and TRBJ2-5, with 7 positions matching TRBD2. J was trimmed by 1 base and V by 4 bases; bases with no gene match: 9. Germline V gene lookup returns CDR1 SGHTA and CDR2 FQGNSA. CDR3 length: 16 residues.

The rearrangement uses TRBV25-1 and TRBJ1-6; D unclear. Germline V CDR1 and CDR2: MGHDK, SYGVNS. Trimming stripped 6 bases from V and 7 bases from J, with 13 bases between. The CDR3 runs to 14 residues. The CDR3 protein is CASRDTGENSPLHF. The DNA of the CDR3 is TGTGCCAGCAGAGATACGGGAGAGAATTCACCCCTCCACTTT.

J is TRBJ2-3 and V is TRBV6-5; maybe TRBD2 (6 bases). This CDR3 region has 13 residues. Trimming pared 5 bases from V and 5 bases from J, leaving 11 bases between. CDR1 is MNHEY, CDR2 SVGAGI, per germline. The CDR3 region has the DNA TGTGCCAGCAGTAACCCCGGGGGAGATACGCAGTATTTT. Its translation: CASSNPGGDTQYF.

V usage is TRBV5-1 and J usage is TRBJ2-7; D gene uncertain. Per the germline V gene, CDR1 is SGHRS and CDR2 is YFSETQ. V lost 0 bases and J lost 0, with 7 bases in between. CDR3 length: 14 amino acids. CDR3 sequence reads: CASSLGGFSYEQYF. In DNA form, the CDR3 reads TGCGCCAGCAGCTTGGGAGGATTCTCCTACGAGCAGTACTTC.

The chain links TRBV7-9 to TRBJ1-1, with a weak D call TRBD1 (5 bases). This CDR3 has 14 amino acids. V dropped 2 bases and J dropped 3 bases, with 10 bases sitting between them. From germline, CDR1 is SEHNR and CDR2 FQNEAQ (reference sequence). CDR3 protein: CASSLYRSDTEAFF. The CDR3 DNA follows: TGTGCCAGCAGCTTATACAGGTCTGACACTGAAGCTTTCTTT.

CDR3 sequence reads: CASSGGQGRGANVLTF. CDR3 sequence (DNA): TGTGCCAGCAGCGGGGGTCAGGGGCGTGGGGCCAACGTCCTGACTTTC. The rearrangement uses TRBV7-2 and TRBJ2-6, with D possibly TRBD1 on 6 matching bases. Germline lookup yields CDR1 SGHTA and CDR2 FQGNSA. V shed 5 bases and J shed 3 bases, with 14 bases lying between them. The CDR3 covers 16 residues.

This chain connects TRBV18 to TRBJ2-1, with 10 bases aligning to TRBD2. CDR1 is KGHSH, CDR2 LQKENI, per germline. This CDR3 is built from 16 residues. The V and J ends lost 1 base and 4 bases, in that order; junction bases with no gene match: 4. The CDR3 sequence: CASSPLASGGYNEQFF. In DNA, the CDR3 is TGTGCCAGCTCACCACTGGCTAGCGGGGGTTACAATGAGCAGTTCTTC.

This chain connects TRBV5-1 to TRBJ2-1, with 11 bases that match TRBD2. Losses at the gene ends were 1 base for V and 7 bases for J; bases not matched to a gene: 13. The CDR3 sequence is 18 residues long. CDR1 and CDR2 (germline): SGHRS, YFSETQ. For the CDR3, the DNA is TGCGCCAGCAGCTTGTATTCGTCTAGCGGGAGGTTAGGTAATGAGCAGTTCTTC. Amino acid sequence: CASSLYSSSGRLGNEQFF.

The rearrangement links TRBV7-9 to TRBJ1-3, with D possibly TRBD1 on 6 matching bases. V dropped 5 bases and J dropped 7 bases, with 9 bases sitting between them. This CDR3 region has 12 residues. Per the germline V gene, CDR1 is SEHNR and CDR2 is FQNEAQ (reference sequence). DNA for the CDR3: TGTGCCAGCAGCCAACAGGGTAACACCATATATTTT. It is translated as CASSQQGNTIYF. Filled out from reference TRBV7-9 and TRBJ1-3, the complete variable domain reads DTGVSQNPRHKITKRGQNVTFRCDPISEHNRLYWYRQTLGQGPEFLTYFQNEAQLEKSRLLSDRFSAERPKGSFSTLEIQRTEQGDSAMYLCASSQQGNTIYFGEGSWLTVV.

The CDR3 DNA follows: TGTGCCAGCAGCTTAGATCCGGCGGTCTACGAGCAGTACTTC. This encodes CASSLDPAVYEQYF. The chain uses TRBV11-2 and TRBJ2-7; D not certain. The CDR3 has 14 amino acids. Germline CDR1 and CDR2: SGHAT and FQNNGV. V lost 0 bases, J lost 3 bases, and 9 bases lay in between.

The chain links TRBV18 to TRBJ2-3; D remains unclear. Germline V gene data show CDR1 as KGHSH and CDR2 as LQKENI. V lost 6 bases, J lost 5 bases, and 12 bases lay in between. The CDR3 covers 13 residues. CDR3 protein: CASSSSLEDTQYF. DNA of the CDR3: TGTGCCAGCTCCTCCAGTTTAGAAGATACGCAGTATTTT.

The chain recombines TRBV7-2 with TRBJ2-1, with a tentative D call TRBD2 (6 bases). Germline V gene data show CDR1 as SGHTA and CDR2 as FQGNSA. V lost 7 bases to trimming and J lost 2 bases, with 18 bases between them. CDR3 size: 16 residues. The CDR3 nucleotides read TGTGCCAGCATCACACCCGGGGGAAGCGCCTACAATGAGCAGTTCTTC. Translating it yields CASITPGGSAYNEQFF.

CDR3 sequence (DNA): TGTGCCAGCAGCTTCGCAGGGGTGGGTGAAAAACTGTTTTTT. It is translated as CASSFAGVGEKLFF. This chain uses TRBV11-2 with TRBJ1-4; possibly TRBD1 for D (6 bases). V was cut by 3 bases and J by 7 bases, with 12 bases left in between. Germline CDR1 reads SGHAT; CDR2 reads FQNNGV. The CDR3 runs 14 residues.

The gene calls are TRBV7-9 and TRBJ2-7; D is unresolved. The V gene lost 5 bases and the J gene lost 2 bases, with 16 bases spanning the gap. This CDR3 region has 15 residues. CDR1 and CDR2 from the germline V gene are SEHNR and FQNEAQ (reference sequence). As DNA, the CDR3 is TGTGCCAGCAGCCTACAAGACATGCCTACCTACGAGCAGTACTTC. It specifies CASSLQDMPTYEQYF.